These T cell receptor beta chains were read from a single sample in a study of CD8+ T cells in alopecia areata. Repertoires were generated with immunoSEQ multiplex PCR, while TCRdb's copy carries only in-frame clones and drops some. Altogether about 270,000 clones are present, 60% being singletons, with the ten largest covering about 0.89%. The specimen was CD4+ T cells sorted from blood, collected around week 54, from a patient treated with tofacitinib. These receptors were collected from a human donor with alopecia areata. The CDR3 runs from the conserved cysteine through the conserved F or W. The D gene is left open where the match is weak. A row's size may be missing; if present it is once, few, many or a size class.

CDR3 length: 15
clone size: .
D gene: .
J gene: TRBJ1-5
V gene: TRBV4-1
CDR3 protein: CASSRGTLGNQPQHF
CDR3 DNA: TGCGCCAGCAGCCGTGGGACTCTAGGAAATCAGCCCCAGCATTTT

CDR3 length: 13
clone size: .
D gene: .
J gene: TRBJ2-1
V gene: TRBV2
CDR3 protein: CASSELVLNEQFF
CDR3 DNA: TGTGCCAGCAGTGAACTAGTCCTCAATGAGCAGTTCTTC

CDR3 length: 14
clone size: many
D gene: .
J gene: TRBJ1-4
V gene: TRBV6-5
CDR3 protein: CASSYGTTNEKLFF
CDR3 DNA: TGTGCCAGCAGTTACGGGACAACTAATGAAAAACTGTTTTTT

CDR3 length: 15
clone size: .
D gene: .
J gene: TRBJ2-7
V gene: TRBV27
CDR3 protein: CASSWRGGSSYEQYF
CDR3 DNA: TGTGCCAGCAGTTGGAGGGGGGGCAGCTCCTACGAGCAGTACTTC

CDR3 length: 12
clone size: .
D gene: TRBD1
J gene: TRBJ1-1
V gene: TRBV30
CDR3 protein: CAWEGAYTEAFF
CDR3 DNA: TGTGCCTGGGAGGGGGCGTACACTGAAGCTTTCTTT

CDR3 length: 15
clone size: few
D gene: .
J gene: TRBJ1-3
V gene: TRBV5-4
CDR3 protein: CASSQQGLAGNTIYF
CDR3 DNA: TGTGCCAGCAGCCAGCAAGGACTTGCTGGAAACACCATATATTTT

CDR3 length: 16
clone size: .
D gene: TRBD2
J gene: TRBJ2-3
V gene: TRBV7-9
CDR3 protein: CASSSSGLAAADTQYF
CDR3 DNA: TGTGCCAGCAGCTCGAGCGGACTAGCGGCCGCAGATACGCAGTATTTT

CDR3 length: 13
clone size: .
D gene: .
J gene: TRBJ2-7
V gene: TRBV6-5
CDR3 protein: CASRRPGPYEQYF
CDR3 DNA: TGTGCCAGCAGGCGACCGGGGCCCTACGAGCAGTACTTC

CDR3 length: 15
clone size: .
D gene: .
J gene: TRBJ2-2
V gene: TRBV5-1
CDR3 protein: CASSARVEPTGELFF
CDR3 DNA: TGCGCCAGCAGCGCTAGAGTGGAGCCCACCGGGGAGCTGTTTTTT

CDR3 length: 14
clone size: .
D gene: .
J gene: TRBJ1-6
V gene: TRBV30
CDR3 protein: CAWSGTGSNSPLHF
CDR3 DNA: TGTGCCTGGAGTGGAACAGGGAGTAATTCACCCCTCCACTTT

CDR3 length: 16
clone size: .
D gene: TRBD2
J gene: TRBJ2-1
V gene: TRBV30
CDR3 protein: CAWRLLAGVDGSEQFF
CDR3 DNA: TGTGCCTGGAGGTTGCTAGCGGGGGTTGACGGTAGTGAGCAGTTCTTC

CDR3 length: 13
clone size: .
D gene: .
J gene: TRBJ2-1
V gene: TRBV11-1
CDR3 protein: CASSLEARVEQFF
CDR3 DNA: TGTGCCAGCAGCCTAGAGGCCAGGGTAGAGCAGTTCTTC

CDR3 length: 17
clone size: .
D gene: .
J gene: TRBJ2-7
V gene: TRBV5-1
CDR3 protein: CASSSGSRDSLLYEQYF
CDR3 DNA: TGCGCCAGCAGCTCCGGGAGCCGGGACTCCCTTTTATACGAGCAGTACTTC

CDR3 length: 14
clone size: few
D gene: TRBD1
J gene: TRBJ2-5
V gene: TRBV29-1
CDR3 protein: CSVGQGARGETQYF
CDR3 DNA: TGCAGCGTCGGGCAGGGGGCGCGGGGAGAGACCCAGTACTTC

CDR3 length: 11
clone size: few
D gene: .
J gene: TRBJ2-7
V gene: TRBV29-1
CDR3 protein: CSDDSTYEQYF
CDR3 DNA: TGCAGCGACGACTCTACCTACGAGCAGTACTTC

CDR3 length: 14
clone size: .
D gene: .
J gene: TRBJ2-7
V gene: TRBV7-9
CDR3 protein: CASSLGSGSYEQYF
CDR3 DNA: TGTGCCAGCAGCTTAGGTTCCGGATCCTACGAGCAGTACTTC

CDR3 length: 11
clone size: .
D gene: TRBD1
J gene: TRBJ2-7
V gene: TRBV7-9
CDR3 protein: CAVDRGREQYF
CDR3 DNA: TGTGCCGTAGACAGGGGGAGGGAGCAGTACTTC

CDR3 length: 14
clone size: .
D gene: .
J gene: TRBJ1-5
V gene: TRBV2
CDR3 protein: CASSESDSNQPQHF
CDR3 DNA: TGTGCCAGCAGTGAGAGTGATAGCAATCAGCCCCAGCATTTT

CDR3 length: 15
clone size: .
D gene: .
J gene: TRBJ1-4
V gene: TRBV30
CDR3 protein: CAWSAIPDRGEKLFF
CDR3 DNA: TGTGCCTGGAGTGCGATACCGGACAGAGGAGAAAAACTGTTTTTT

CDR3 length: 14
clone size: .
D gene: .
J gene: TRBJ1-1
V gene: TRBV6-5
CDR3 protein: CASTRTPMNTEAFF
CDR3 DNA: TGTGCCAGCACCCGGACACCTATGAACACTGAAGCTTTCTTT

CDR3 length: 15
clone size: few
D gene: .
J gene: TRBJ2-5
V gene: TRBV19
CDR3 protein: CASSLGRRLVETQYF
CDR3 DNA: TGTGCCAGTAGCTTGGGGCGAAGACTAGTGGAGACCCAGTACTTC

CDR3 length: 14
clone size: .
D gene: .
J gene: TRBJ2-7
V gene: TRBV30
CDR3 protein: CAWSGESSSYEQYF
CDR3 DNA: TGTGCCTGGAGTGGAGAGAGCAGCTCCTACGAGCAGTACTTC

CDR3 length: 15
clone size: .
D gene: .
J gene: TRBJ1-1
V gene: TRBV7-2
CDR3 protein: CASSREVAPNTEAFF
CDR3 DNA: TGTGCCAGCAGCCGGGAGGTGGCCCCAAACACTGAAGCTTTCTTT

CDR3 length: 11
clone size: .
D gene: .
J gene: TRBJ2-2
V gene: TRBV29-1
CDR3 protein: CSVGNTGELFF
CDR3 DNA: TGCAGCGTAGGGAACACCGGGGAGCTGTTTTTT

CDR3 length: 12
clone size: .
D gene: .
J gene: TRBJ2-1
V gene: TRBV29-1
CDR3 protein: CSVGYGTNEQFF
CDR3 DNA: TGCAGCGTTGGGTACGGGACCAATGAGCAGTTCTTC

CDR3 length: 17
clone size: few
D gene: .
J gene: TRBJ2-1
V gene: TRBV14
CDR3 protein: CASSQVTGGYSYNEQFF
CDR3 DNA: TGTGCCAGCAGCCAAGTTACGGGGGGCTACTCCTACAATGAGCAGTTCTTC

CDR3 length: 15
clone size: .
D gene: TRBD1
J gene: TRBJ2-6
V gene: TRBV4-3
CDR3 protein: CASSRQGSGANVLTF
CDR3 DNA: TGCGCCAGCAGCCGACAGGGCAGTGGGGCCAACGTCCTGACTTTC

CDR3 length: 12
clone size: .
D gene: .
J gene: TRBJ1-2
V gene: TRBV6-6
CDR3 protein: CASSYQVHGYTF
CDR3 DNA: TGTGCCAGCAGTTACCAGGTCCATGGCTACACCTTC

CDR3 length: 13
clone size: .
D gene: .
J gene: TRBJ1-5
V gene: TRBV7-2
CDR3 protein: CASSLAPNQPQHF
CDR3 DNA: TGTGCCAGCAGCTTAGCTCCAAATCAGCCCCAGCATTTT

CDR3 length: 14
clone size: .
D gene: .
J gene: TRBJ1-2
V gene: TRBV29-1
CDR3 protein: CSAKQGSPFYGYTF
CDR3 DNA: TGCAGCGCAAAACAGGGATCCCCCTTCTATGGCTACACCTTC

CDR3 length: 14
clone size: few
D gene: .
J gene: TRBJ2-2
V gene: TRBV7-9
CDR3 protein: CASSLRQVTGELFF
CDR3 DNA: TGTGCCAGCAGCTTGAGGCAGGTCACCGGGGAGCTGTTTTTT

CDR3 length: 15
clone size: few
D gene: TRBD2
J gene: TRBJ2-3
V gene: TRBV29-1
CDR3 protein: CSVEPREVLTDTQYF
CDR3 DNA: TGCAGCGTTGAACCACGGGAGGTACTCACAGATACGCAGTATTTT

CDR3 length: 14
clone size: .
D gene: .
J gene: TRBJ2-7
V gene: TRBV25-1
CDR3 protein: CASRAPGRNYEQYF
CDR3 DNA: TGTGCCAGCAGGGCCCCAGGCCGTAACTACGAGCAGTACTTC

CDR3 length: 14
clone size: .
D gene: .
J gene: TRBJ1-1
V gene: TRBV29-1
CDR3 protein: CSVELTGLNTEAFF
CDR3 DNA: TGCAGCGTTGAACTTACAGGGTTGAACACTGAAGCTTTCTTT

CDR3 length: 18
clone size: .
D gene: TRBD2
J gene: TRBJ2-6
V gene: TRBV30
CDR3 protein: CAWSDPAGARPGANVLTF
CDR3 DNA: TGTGCCTGGAGTGACCCAGCGGGGGCCCGCCCTGGGGCCAACGTCCTGACTTTC

CDR3 length: 13
clone size: .
D gene: .
J gene: TRBJ1-1
V gene: TRBV30
CDR3 protein: CAWSVRGNTEAFF
CDR3 DNA: TGTGCCTGGAGTGTCCGAGGGAACACTGAAGCTTTCTTT

CDR3 length: 13
clone size: .
D gene: .
J gene: TRBJ1-1
V gene: TRBV30
CDR3 protein: CAWSVSVNTEAFF
CDR3 DNA: TGTGCCTGGAGTGTATCCGTGAACACTGAAGCTTTCTTT

CDR3 length: 16
clone size: .
D gene: .
J gene: TRBJ2-3
V gene: TRBV15
CDR3 protein: CATSRDRTIDADTQYF
CDR3 DNA: TGTGCCACCAGCAGAGATAGGACTATAGATGCAGATACGCAGTATTTT

CDR3 length: 13
clone size: .
D gene: .
J gene: TRBJ2-3
V gene: TRBV29-1
CDR3 protein: CSAGLYSTDTQYF
CDR3 DNA: TGCAGCGCCGGACTATATAGCACAGATACGCAGTATTTT

CDR3 length: 13
clone size: few
D gene: .
J gene: TRBJ2-7
V gene: TRBV11-2
CDR3 protein: CASSRGLSYEQYF
CDR3 DNA: TGTGCCAGCAGCCGGGGGCTCTCCTACGAGCAGTACTTC

CDR3 length: 14
clone size: .
D gene: .
J gene: TRBJ1-2
V gene: TRBV4-3
CDR3 protein: CASSPGETPYGYTF
CDR3 DNA: TGCGCCAGCAGCCCCGGGGAGACCCCCTATGGCTACACCTTC